This T cell receptor beta chain is drawn from a study of regulatory T cells in long-lasting Graves disease. Arm-PCR of CDR3 regions and iRepertoire HTBI primers were the basis on which TCR beta libraries were built. Authors' data handling: Identified segments across samples numbered some 62 TRBV and around 13 TRBJ. TCRdb used MiXCR to reprocess the multiplex PCR reads, holding one entry per CDR3 protein. These V and J calls originate from TCRdb's pipeline instead of the authors' own analysis. Among 350,000 to 550,000 distinct CDR3 sequences, about 17% were seen once, and the ten largest hold about 25%. V shed 3 bases and J 4 bases; nucleotides not matched to a gene: 5. This CDR3 comprises 14 residues. The germline V gene has CDR1 SGDLS and CDR2 YYNGEE. The sample holds a few counts of this clonotype. Described time point: newly diagnosed GD, antithyroid drugs for less than 3 months. There was RNA extracted from PBMCs, and the TCR library was made from it.

The sample was also reused in another study, on T cells in Graves' hyperthyroidism and ophthalmopathy. This second report adds: No ophthalmopathy progression within 18 months constituted stable Graves' hyperthyroidism. Most clonotypes expanded in the thyroid (above 0.001) were also present in blood.

Sequenced material: peripheral blood mononuclear cells (PBMCs), taken at new diagnosis, from a patient treated with antithyroid drugs. This chain links TRBV9 with TRBJ2-7; 9 bases map to TRBD1. The source is a woman aged 18-29 years with Graves disease. The CDR3 region has the DNA TGTGCCAGCAGCGACCGGGACAGGGAGTACGAGCAGTACTTC. Its translation is CASSDRDREYEQYF.